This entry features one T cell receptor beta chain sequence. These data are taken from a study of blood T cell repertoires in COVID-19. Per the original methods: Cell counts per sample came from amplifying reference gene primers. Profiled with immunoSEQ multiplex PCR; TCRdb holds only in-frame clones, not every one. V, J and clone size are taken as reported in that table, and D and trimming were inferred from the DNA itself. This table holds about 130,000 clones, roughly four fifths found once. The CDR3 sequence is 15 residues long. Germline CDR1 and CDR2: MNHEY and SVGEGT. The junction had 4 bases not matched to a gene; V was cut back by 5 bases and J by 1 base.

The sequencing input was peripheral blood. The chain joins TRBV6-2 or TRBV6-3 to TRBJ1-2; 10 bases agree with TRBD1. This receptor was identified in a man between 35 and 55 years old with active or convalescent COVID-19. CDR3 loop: CASSPGQGFNYGYTF. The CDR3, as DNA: TGTGCCAGCAGTCCGGGACAGGGGTTTAACTATGGCTACACCTTC.